Each of the 32 T cell receptor beta chains below was sequenced from the same sample in a study of T-cell memory formation after mild COVID-19 (dated by TCRdb to the early 2020s). The library relied on 5' RACE. Reads for this sample came from an Illumina NovaSeq 6000. In TCRdb, the public reads were trimmed at Q25 with fastp and aligned with MiXCR, with productive beta chains retained. Each CDR3 protein gets just one entry, which takes the most common genes and DNA from the rows behind it. This sample lists roughly 42,000 distinct CDR3 sequences; 6% to 9.5% were detected once. The ten largest account for 1.4% to 1.5% of the sample. The sequencing sample was made of PBMCs or a T cell subset sorted from them (not recorded which). Receptors originate from a man between 18 and 29 years old who had mild COVID-19 (a few samples of this study predate the infection). The sample titles of this study are shuffled in the database, so cell type and time point are left out; the donor was told from shared clones.

This clonotype was seen ten or more times. The rearrangement joins TRBV12-3 or TRBV12-4 to TRBJ2-1, with D tentatively TRBD2 (7 bases). This CDR3 region has 14 residues. V was pared by 6 bases and J by 9 bases, with 18 bases between. CDR3 nucleotides: TGTGCCAGCAGATTTGGTGGGGGGGCCGGTGAGCAGTTCTTC. This translates into CASRFGGGAGEQFF.

The chain combines TRBV30 with TRBJ1-1; D is unresolved. The CDR3 covers 11 residues. Germline assignment: CDR1 GTSNPN and CDR2 SVGIG (reference sequence). V lost 2 bases and J 10 bases, leaving 11 bases between the germline ends. CDR3 sequence: CAWSLTATAFF. CDR3 in DNA: TGTGCCTGGAGTCTCACGGCGACAGCTTTCTTT.

This clonotype was counted many times. The CDR3 nucleotides read TGCAGTGCCCCGGGACTAGCGGGGACCGGGGAGCTGTTTTTT. Its protein product is CSAPGLAGTGELFF. The chain links TRBV20-1 to TRBJ2-2, with 13 bases aligning to TRBD2. CDR3 size: 14 residues. The V and J ends lost 6 bases and 5 bases, in that order; junction bases with no gene match: 3. CDR1 and CDR2 from the germline V gene are DFQATT and SNEGSKA (reference sequence).

This clonotype was seen a handful of times. The genes are TRBV21-1 and TRBJ1-3; TRBD1 is the table's D call and was not checked against the DNA. TRBV21-1 is an annotated pseudogene. This CDR3 is built from 17 residues. The CDR3 region is CASSKEDSLFSGNTIYF. The CDR3 region has the DNA TGTGCCAGCAGCAAAGAAGACAGCTTGTTTTCTGGAAACACCATATATTTT.

The V gene is TRBV6-2 or TRBV6-3, the J gene TRBJ1-5; maybe TRBD1 (6 bases). The CDR3 contains 14 residues. V dropped 6 bases and J dropped 7 bases, with 16 bases sitting between them. Germline V gives CDR1 MNHEY, CDR2 SVGEGT. The CDR3 coding sequence is TGTGCCAGCAGCCCCCTAGGGGGGGCGCAGCCCCAGCATTTT. Protein sequence: CASSPLGGAQPQHF.

This clonotype was detected only a few times. The rearrangement uses TRBV12-3 or TRBV12-4 and TRBJ2-5; D unresolved. With 3 bases removed from V and 3 bases from J, the gap between germline ends came to 14 bases. There are 15 residues in the CDR3. The CDR3, as DNA: TGTGCCAGCAGTTTGCCCTGGACGGCAAAAGAGACCCAGTACTTC. The encoded protein is CASSLPWTAKETQYF.

The rearrangement joins TRBV4-2 to TRBJ2-3; D possibly corresponds to TRBD2 (6 bases). Trimming pared 4 bases from V and 0 bases from J, leaving 17 bases between. The CDR3 is 17 amino acids. Germline lookup yields CDR1 LGHNA and CDR2 YNFKEQ. The CDR3 region has the DNA TGTGCCAGCAGCCGCCGGACCGGGCGGGGAAGCACAGATACGCAGTATTTT. Amino acid sequence: CASSRRTGRGSTDTQYF.

This clonotype was detected many times. The J gene is TRBJ2-1, the V gene TRBV29-1; D gene uncertain. The CDR3 runs to 13 residues. Germline CDR1 is SQVTM and CDR2 is ANQGSEA. V lost 7 bases, J lost 0 bases, and 10 bases lay in between. The CDR3 here is CSGGSSSYNEQFF. CDR3 nucleotide sequence: TGCAGCGGTGGATCCAGCTCCTACAATGAGCAGTTCTTC.

There are many counts of this clonotype. The rearrangement links TRBV5-5 to TRBJ2-2; D is possibly TRBD2 (5 bases). In germline, CDR1 is SGHKS, CDR2 YYEKEE (reference sequence). This CDR3 has 14 amino acids. The germline V and J ends were trimmed by 3 bases and 6 bases, with 12 bases remaining between them. The CDR3 loop is CASSSGRGSGELFF. CDR3 coding DNA: TGTGCCAGCAGCTCGGGTCGGGGTTCCGGGGAGCTGTTTTTT.

Many counts were recorded for this clonotype. This chain links TRBV7-2 with TRBJ1-2; D remains unclear. Per the germline V gene, CDR1 is SGHTA and CDR2 is FQGNSA. The V end lost 5 bases, the J end lost 3 bases, and 10 bases lay between the germline ends. The CDR3 is 13 residues long. This chain's CDR3 is CASSPPGDYGYTF. The CDR3 bases are TGTGCCAGCAGCCCCCCTGGGGACTATGGCTACACCTTC.

The chain uses TRBV24-1 and TRBJ2-6; D is uncertain. V lost 9 bases and J 4 bases, leaving 9 bases between the germline ends. The CDR3 spans 13 residues. Germline V CDR1 and CDR2: KGHDR, SFDVKD. CDR3 in DNA: TGTGCCACCGCGGCGAGGGGGGCCAACGTCCTGACTTTC. Translation gives CATAARGANVLTF.

This chain connects TRBV5-1 to TRBJ1-2; possible D gene TRBD1, 6 bases. V dropped 0 bases and J dropped 6 bases, with 21 bases sitting between them. This CDR3 comprises 17 residues. The germline gives CDR1 SGHRS, CDR2 YFSETQ. The CDR3 nucleotides are TGCGCCAGCAGCTTGGCCAAAAACCGGGACATTCAGGATGGCTACACCTTC. Protein sequence: CASSLAKNRDIQDGYTF.

This clonotype appeared many times. The V and J genes are TRBV6-5 and TRBJ2-1, with 9 bases fitting TRBD1. This CDR3 region has 13 residues. The V gene end was trimmed by 6 bases and the J gene end by 8 bases; junction bases not matched to a gene: 5. Germline V CDR1 and CDR2: MNHEY, SVGAGI. Here the CDR3 DNA reads TGTGCCAGCAGGAGAACAGGGGGCGATGAGCAGTTCTTC. Translated: CASRRTGGDEQFF.

The V call is TRBV7-3, the J call TRBJ2-5; D may be TRBD1 or TRBD2 (5 bases each). The CDR3 loop spans 15 amino acids. CDR1 and CDR2 from the germline V gene are SGHTA and FQGTGA. Between the trimmed V and J ends, which lost 1 base and 5 bases, there was a span of 14 bases. CDR3 in DNA: TGTGCCAGCAGCTTAAGGGGGTACAATGGCGAGACCCAGTACTTC. Its protein is CASSLRGYNGETQYF.

The chain combines TRBV7-6 with TRBJ2-1, with D maybe TRBD2 (7 bases). Germline V gene data show CDR1 as SGHVS and CDR2 as FNYEAQ. This CDR3 has 15 residues. V was shortened by 1 base and J by 4 bases, with 11 bases between the two germline ends. CDR3 in amino acids: CASSLVGGLYNEQFF. As DNA, the CDR3 is TGTGCCAGCAGCTTAGTCGGGGGGCTATACAATGAGCAGTTCTTC.

The V and J genes are TRBV7-9 and TRBJ2-7; the D gene is possibly TRBD2 (5 bases). This CDR3 region has 14 residues. Germline V gene sequence: CDR1 SEHNR, CDR2 FQNEAQ (reference sequence). The V end was cut by 5 bases, the J end by 3 bases, with 14 bases between. CDR3 in DNA: TGTGCCAGCAGCCTAGTTGAGGGCCTCTACGAGCAGTACTTC. Protein: CASSLVEGLYEQYF.

V usage is TRBV12-3 or TRBV12-4 and J usage is TRBJ1-5; tentative D call: TRBD1 (6 bases). Between the trimmed V and J ends, which lost 6 bases and 6 bases, there was a span of 12 bases. The CDR3 runs to 13 residues. This CDR3 reads CASRGSGAQPQHF. In DNA, the CDR3 is TGTGCCAGCAGAGGATCGGGGGCTCAGCCCCAGCATTTT.

CDR3 sequence (DNA): TGTGCCAGCAGCGTCGGCGGGGGCGGGGCAGATACGCAGTATTTT. It encodes CASSVGGGGADTQYF. The chain joins TRBV2 to TRBJ2-3, with D possibly matching TRBD2 (7 bases). The CDR3 is 15 residues long. The germline V gene encodes CDR1 SNHLY and CDR2 FYNNEI. V lost 6 bases to trimming and J lost 4 bases, with 17 bases between them.

J is TRBJ2-1 and V is TRBV5-1; a weak D match, TRBD2 (5 bases). The germline V and J ends were trimmed by 5 bases and 12 bases, with 30 bases remaining between them. Germline V gene sequence: CDR1 SGHRS, CDR2 YFSETQ. This CDR3 contains 17 residues. In DNA, the CDR3 is TGCGCCAGCAGACTTGGGGTCTCCTGGACTCAGAAGATGGTGCAGTTCTTC. It is translated as CASRLGVSWTQKMVQFF.

This clonotype occurred a few times. This rearrangement joins TRBV12-3 or TRBV12-4 to TRBJ1-2; 7 bases match TRBD1. The length of the CDR3 is 13 residues. V shed 4 bases and J 5 bases; nucleotides not matched to a gene: 4. The CDR3 sequence is CASSSDRKYGYTF. The CDR3 nucleotides read TGTGCCAGCAGTTCGGACAGGAAATATGGCTACACCTTC.

The sample holds many counts of this clonotype. The genes are TRBV9 and TRBJ2-3; TRBD1 matches 7 bases. Germline loops: CDR1 SGDLS, CDR2 YYNGEE. V shed 3 bases, J shed 2 bases, and the junction held 9 bases outside the gene matches. The CDR3 sequence is 16 residues long. CDR3 amino acids: CASSGEPGQLTDTQYF. CDR3 DNA sequence: TGTGCCAGCAGCGGAGAGCCGGGACAGCTCACAGATACGCAGTATTTT. Based on the CDR3 plus reference TRBV9 and TRBJ2-3, the full variable domain is DSGVTQTPKHLITATGQRVTLRCSPRSGDLSVYWYQQSLDQGLQFLIQYYNGEERAKGNILERFSAQQFPDLHSELNLSSLELGDSALYFCASSGEPGQLTDTQYFGPGTRLTVL.

The gene calls are TRBV6-5 and TRBJ2-3; a weak D match, TRBD2 (6 bases). Germline assignment: CDR1 MNHEY and CDR2 SVGAGI. The V and J ends lost 7 bases and 3 bases respectively, with 14 bases between them. The CDR3 covers 14 residues. The CDR3 bases are TGTGCCAGCACCCAAACCGGGGGAACAGATACGCAGTATTTT. Its protein product is CASTQTGGTDTQYF.

The V and J genes are TRBV5-1 and TRBJ2-3; 7 nucleotides align to TRBD1. The ends lost 5 bases at V and 3 bases at J; junction bases unmatched: 3. The CDR3 totals 13 residues. The germline CDR1 and CDR2 sequences are SGHRS and YFSETQ. The CDR3 DNA reads TGCGCCAGCAGGAGGGGACAGACAGATACGCAGTATTTT. It translates to CASRRGQTDTQYF.

The chain joins TRBV12-3 or TRBV12-4 to TRBJ1-6, with D hard to call. V was clipped by 2 bases and J by 6 bases, with 11 bases between them. CDR3 length: 15 residues. For the CDR3, the DNA is TGTGCCAGCAGTTTAAGGCAGGTCCTTAATTCACCCCTCCACTTT. Translated, it gives CASSLRQVLNSPLHF.

The genes are TRBV6-5 and TRBJ2-7; tentative D call: TRBD2 (6 bases). Trimming took 9 bases from V and 5 from J, leaving 20 bases between them. CDR3 size: 14 residues. CDR1 is MNHEY and CDR2 is SVGAGI in the germline V gene. CDR3 residues: CASHAGGYLHEQYF. The CDR3 DNA sequence: TGTGCCAGTCACGCCGGGGGATACCTACACGAGCAGTACTTC.

This clonotype showed up many times. J is TRBJ2-5 and V is TRBV11-2; 8 bases are a match to TRBD1. Germline CDR1 and CDR2: SGHAT and FQNNGV. The V and J ends lost 2 bases and 8 bases, in that order; junction bases with no gene match: 7. The CDR3 has 14 residues. The CDR3 protein is CASSLPTGGRTQYF. In nucleotides, the CDR3 is TGTGCCAGCAGCTTACCTACAGGGGGGAGAACCCAGTACTTC.

V usage is TRBV7-9 and J usage is TRBJ1-1, with a tentative D call TRBD1 (5 bases). The germline V gene encodes CDR1 SEHNR and CDR2 FQNEAQ (reference sequence). V lost 3 bases and J 8 bases, leaving 13 bases between the germline ends. The CDR3 is 13 amino acids. The CDR3 coding sequence is TGTGCCAGCAGCTTTGGGGCCCGAGGAGAAGCTTTCTTT. As protein: CASSFGARGEAFF. The variable domain in full, completed from reference TRBV7-9 and TRBJ1-1, reads DTGVSQNPRHKITKRGQNVTFRCDPISEHNRLYWYRQTLGQGPEFLTYFQNEAQLEKSRLLSDRFSAERPKGSFSTLEIQRTEQGDSAMYLCASSFGARGEAFFGQGTRLTVV.

The rearrangement links TRBV4-2 to TRBJ2-3; TRBD1 might be the D (5 bases). The CDR3 is 14 residues long. Germline V gene lookup returns CDR1 LGHNA and CDR2 YNFKEQ. V was cut by 0 bases and J by 1 base, with 5 bases left in between. CDR3: CASSQDRGTDTQYF. CDR3 in DNA: TGTGCCAGCAGCCAAGACAGGGGCACAGATACGCAGTATTTT.

CDR3 DNA: TGTGCCAGCAGCCCAATTGAGCTGCCGAAGCAGTTCTTC. Amino acids: CASSPIELPKQFF. This chain connects TRBV12-3 or TRBV12-4 to TRBJ2-1, with unresolved D. The CDR3 sequence is 13 residues long. Trimming shortened V by 6 bases and J by 11 bases, and 17 bases separated the two germline ends.

This sequence joins TRBV4-3 and TRBJ2-2; 10 bases align to TRBD2. Germline trimming cut 0 bases from V and 7 bases from J; bases unmatched to any gene: 14. CDR1 is LGHNA and CDR2 is YSLEER in the germline V gene. The CDR3 spans 19 residues. The CDR3 coding sequence is TGCGCCAGCAGCCAAGAGTACGGAACTAGCGGGGTTCGGGGCGGGGAGCTGTTTTTT. Translation: CASSQEYGTSGVRGGELFF.

In its sample, this clonotype was seen a few times. This sequence joins TRBV6-2 or TRBV6-3 and TRBJ2-5; 12 bases are a match to TRBD2. V lost 2 bases, J lost 3 bases, and 10 bases stayed unmatched. CDR1 is MNHEY, CDR2 SVGEGT, per germline. The CDR3 is 18 residues long. The CDR3, as DNA: TGTGCCAGCAGTTACCATCTAGCGGGGGGGCTACCGGAAGAGACCCAGTACTTC. This sequence encodes CASSYHLAGGLPEETQYF.

This sequence joins TRBV10-3 and TRBJ2-7; D could derive from TRBD1 or TRBD2 (7 bases each). Germline CDR1 and CDR2: ENHRY and SYGVKD. V was cut by 4 bases and J by 5 bases, with 12 bases left in between. This CDR3 spans 13 amino acids. CDR3 sequence: CAISGQGGNEQYV. CDR3 sequence (DNA): TGTGCCATCAGTGGGCAGGGGGGGAACGAGCAGTACGTC.